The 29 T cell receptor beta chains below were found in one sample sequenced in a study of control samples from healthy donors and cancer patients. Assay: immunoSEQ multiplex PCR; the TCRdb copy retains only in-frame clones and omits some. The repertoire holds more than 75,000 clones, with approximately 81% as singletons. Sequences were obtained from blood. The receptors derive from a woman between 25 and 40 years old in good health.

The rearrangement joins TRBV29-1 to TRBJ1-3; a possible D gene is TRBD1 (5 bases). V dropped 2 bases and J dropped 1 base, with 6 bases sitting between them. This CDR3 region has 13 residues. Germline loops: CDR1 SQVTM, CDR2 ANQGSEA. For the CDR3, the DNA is TGCAGCGTTGAATCAGGGTCTGGAAACACCATATATTTT. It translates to CSVESGSGNTIYF.

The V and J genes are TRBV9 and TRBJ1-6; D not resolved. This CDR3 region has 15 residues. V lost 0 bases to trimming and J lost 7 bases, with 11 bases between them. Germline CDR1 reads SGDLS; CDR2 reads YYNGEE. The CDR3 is CASSVDEGLNSPLHF. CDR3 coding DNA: TGTGCCAGCAGCGTAGATGAGGGATTGAATTCACCCCTCCACTTT.

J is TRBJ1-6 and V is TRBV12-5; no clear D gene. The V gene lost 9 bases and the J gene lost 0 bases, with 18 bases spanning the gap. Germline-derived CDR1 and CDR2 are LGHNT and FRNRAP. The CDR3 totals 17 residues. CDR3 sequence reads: CARKTGNSSSYNSPLHF. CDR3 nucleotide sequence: TGTGCTAGAAAAACCGGGAATTCGAGCTCCTATAATTCACCCCTCCACTTT.

CDR3: CATSEGLTYQETQYF. The DNA of the CDR3 is TGTGCCACCAGTGAGGGACTGACGTACCAAGAGACCCAGTACTTC. This rearrangement joins TRBV24-1 to TRBJ2-5; perhaps TRBD2 as D (6 bases). The CDR3 sequence is 15 residues long. Germline V lookup: CDR1 KGHDR, CDR2 SFDVKD. Trimming took off 4 bases at V and 0 bases at J, with 11 bases between the two ends.

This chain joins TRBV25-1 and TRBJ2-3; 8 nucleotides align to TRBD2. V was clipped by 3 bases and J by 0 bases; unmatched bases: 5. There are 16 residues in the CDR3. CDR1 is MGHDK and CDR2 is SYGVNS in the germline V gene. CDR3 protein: CASSEPRGVSTDTQYF. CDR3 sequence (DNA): TGTGCCAGCAGTGAGCCGCGGGGGGTTAGCACAGATACGCAGTATTTT.

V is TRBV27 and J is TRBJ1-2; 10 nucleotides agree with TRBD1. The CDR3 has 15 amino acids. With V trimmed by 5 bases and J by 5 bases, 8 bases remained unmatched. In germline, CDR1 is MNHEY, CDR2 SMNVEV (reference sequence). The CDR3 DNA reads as TGTGCCAGCAGTCCCTCGACAGGGGGCAAATATGGCTACACCTTC. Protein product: CASSPSTGGKYGYTF.

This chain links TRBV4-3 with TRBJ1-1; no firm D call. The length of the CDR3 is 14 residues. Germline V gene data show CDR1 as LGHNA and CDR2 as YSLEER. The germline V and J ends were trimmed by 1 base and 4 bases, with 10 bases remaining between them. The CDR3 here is CASSQGGEFTEAFF. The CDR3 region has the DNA TGCGCCAGCAGCCAAGGGGGAGAGTTCACTGAAGCTTTCTTT.

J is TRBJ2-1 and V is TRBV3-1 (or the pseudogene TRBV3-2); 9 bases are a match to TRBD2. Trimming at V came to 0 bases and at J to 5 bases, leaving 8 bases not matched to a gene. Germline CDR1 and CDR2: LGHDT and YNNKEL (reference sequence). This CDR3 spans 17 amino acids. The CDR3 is CASSQDKCWTSDNEQFF. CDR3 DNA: TGTGCCAGCAGCCAAGATAAATGTTGGACTAGCGACAATGAGCAGTTCTTC.

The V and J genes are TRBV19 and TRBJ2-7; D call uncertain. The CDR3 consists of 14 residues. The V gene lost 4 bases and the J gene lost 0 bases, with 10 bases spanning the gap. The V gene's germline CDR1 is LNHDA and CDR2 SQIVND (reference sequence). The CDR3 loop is CASSRATGSYEQYF. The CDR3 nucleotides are TGTGCCAGTAGTAGGGCGACTGGCTCCTACGAGCAGTACTTC.

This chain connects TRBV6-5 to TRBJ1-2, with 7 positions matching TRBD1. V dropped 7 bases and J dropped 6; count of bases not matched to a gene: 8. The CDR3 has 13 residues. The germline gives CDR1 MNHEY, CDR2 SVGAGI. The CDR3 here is CASTTGTSHGYTF. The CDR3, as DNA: TGTGCCAGCACGACAGGGACCAGCCATGGCTACACCTTC.

The CDR3 is CASRYQGANQPQHF. CDR3 coding DNA: TGTGCCAGCAGATATCAGGGGGCCAATCAGCCCCAGCATTTT. The rearrangement links TRBV6-5 to TRBJ1-5; 8 bases are shared with TRBD1. With V trimmed by 6 bases and J by 3 bases, 4 bases remained unmatched. Germline assignment: CDR1 MNHEY and CDR2 SVGAGI. The CDR3 covers 14 residues.

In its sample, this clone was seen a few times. Written as DNA, the CDR3 is TGTGCCAGCAGCTCCTCCAGGGCGGGGAATGAGCAGTTCTTC. Translated: CASSSSRAGNEQFF. The rearrangement joins TRBV7-2 to TRBJ2-1; perhaps TRBD2 as D (6 bases). Germline CDR1 is SGHTA and CDR2 is FQGNSA. The CDR3 is made up of 14 amino acids. V was clipped by 4 bases and J by 7 bases, with 14 bases between them.

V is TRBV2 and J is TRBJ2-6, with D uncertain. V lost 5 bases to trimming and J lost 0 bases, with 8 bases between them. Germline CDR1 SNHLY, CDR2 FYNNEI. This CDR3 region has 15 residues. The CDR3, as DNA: TGTGCCAGCAGTTATTGGAACTCTGGGGCCAACGTCCTGACTTTC. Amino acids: CASSYWNSGANVLTF.

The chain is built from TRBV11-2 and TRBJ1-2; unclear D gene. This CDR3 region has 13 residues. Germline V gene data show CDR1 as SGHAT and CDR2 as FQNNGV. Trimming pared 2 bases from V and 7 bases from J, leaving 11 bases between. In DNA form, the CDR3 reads TGTGCCAGCAGCTTAATCCGGGGAGGTGGCTACACCTTC. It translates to CASSLIRGGGYTF.

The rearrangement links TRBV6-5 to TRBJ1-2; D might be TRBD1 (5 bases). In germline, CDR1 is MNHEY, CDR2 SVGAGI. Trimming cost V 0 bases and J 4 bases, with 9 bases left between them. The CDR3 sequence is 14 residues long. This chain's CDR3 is CASSYSTGGYGYTF. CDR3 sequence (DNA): TGTGCCAGCAGTTACTCTACAGGTGGCTATGGCTACACCTTC.

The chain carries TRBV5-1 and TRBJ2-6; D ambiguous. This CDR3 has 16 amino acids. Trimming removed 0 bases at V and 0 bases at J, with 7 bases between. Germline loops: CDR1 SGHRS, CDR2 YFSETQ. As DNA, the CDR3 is TGCGCCAGCAGCTTGGTGTCGAGCTCTGGGGCCAACGTCCTGACTTTC. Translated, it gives CASSLVSSSGANVLTF.

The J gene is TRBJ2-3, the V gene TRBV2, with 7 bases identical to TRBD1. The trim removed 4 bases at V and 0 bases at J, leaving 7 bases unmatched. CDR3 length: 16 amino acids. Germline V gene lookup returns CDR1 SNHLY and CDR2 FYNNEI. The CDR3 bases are TGTGCCAGCAGTGCGCGACAGGGCATTAGCACAGATACGCAGTATTTT. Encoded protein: CASSARQGISTDTQYF. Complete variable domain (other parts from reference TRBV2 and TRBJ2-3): EPEVTQTPSHQVTQMGQEVILRCVPISNHLYFYWYRQILGQKVEFLVSFYNNEISEKSEIFDDQFSVERPDGSNFTLKIRSTKLEDSAMYFCASSARQGISTDTQYFGPGTRLTVL.

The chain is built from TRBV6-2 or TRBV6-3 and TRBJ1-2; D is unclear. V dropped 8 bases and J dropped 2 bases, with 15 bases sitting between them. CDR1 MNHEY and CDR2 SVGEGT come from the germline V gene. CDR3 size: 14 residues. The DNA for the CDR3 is TGTGCCAGCCGTTTGGCAACCTGGAACTATGGCTACACCTTC. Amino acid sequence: CASRLATWNYGYTF.

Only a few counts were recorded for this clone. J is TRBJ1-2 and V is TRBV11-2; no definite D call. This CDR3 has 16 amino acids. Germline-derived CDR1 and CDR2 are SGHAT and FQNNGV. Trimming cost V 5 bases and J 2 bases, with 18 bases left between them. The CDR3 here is CASSPGMGGSNYGYTF. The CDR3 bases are TGTGCCAGCAGCCCCGGGATGGGAGGGTCAAACTATGGCTACACCTTC.

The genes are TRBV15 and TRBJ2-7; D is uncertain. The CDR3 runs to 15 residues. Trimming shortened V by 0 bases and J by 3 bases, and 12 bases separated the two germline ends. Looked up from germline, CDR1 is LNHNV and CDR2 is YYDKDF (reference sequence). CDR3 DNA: TGTGCCACCAGCAGAGATGCAGATACTAACTACGAGCAGTACTTC. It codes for CATSRDADTNYEQYF.

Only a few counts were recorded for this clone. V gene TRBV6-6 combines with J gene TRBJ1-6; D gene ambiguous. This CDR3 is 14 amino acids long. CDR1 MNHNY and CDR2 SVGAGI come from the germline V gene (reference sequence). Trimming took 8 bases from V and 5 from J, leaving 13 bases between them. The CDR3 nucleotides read TGTGCCAGCTCCCCCCGGGTAGATAATTCACCCCTCCACTTT. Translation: CASSPRVDNSPLHF.

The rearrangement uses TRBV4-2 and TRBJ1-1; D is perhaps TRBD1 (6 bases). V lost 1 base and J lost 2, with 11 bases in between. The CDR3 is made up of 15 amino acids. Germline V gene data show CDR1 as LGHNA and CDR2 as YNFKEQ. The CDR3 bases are TGTGCCAGCAGCCAAGGGAGGGGGAAAAACACTGAAGCTTTCTTT. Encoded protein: CASSQGRGKNTEAFF.

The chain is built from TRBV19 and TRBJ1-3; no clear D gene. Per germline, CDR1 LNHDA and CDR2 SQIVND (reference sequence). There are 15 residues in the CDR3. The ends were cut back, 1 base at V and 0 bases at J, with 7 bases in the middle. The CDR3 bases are TGTGCCAGTAGTATAGGTCAAAACTCTGGAAACACCATATATTTT. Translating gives CASSIGQNSGNTIYF. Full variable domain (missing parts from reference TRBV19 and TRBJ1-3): DGGITQSPKYLFRKEGQNVTLSCEQNLNHDAMYWYRQDPGQGLRLIYYSQIVNDFQKGDIAEGYSVSREKKESFPLTVTSAQKNPTAFYLCASSIGQNSGNTIYFGEGSWLTVV.

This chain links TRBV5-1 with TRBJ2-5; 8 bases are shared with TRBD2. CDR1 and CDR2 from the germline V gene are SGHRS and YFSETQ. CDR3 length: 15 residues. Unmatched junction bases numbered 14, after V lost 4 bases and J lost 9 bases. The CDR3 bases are TGCGCCAGCAGCGACGGCACTAGCGGCCAAGGAGCCCAGTACTTC. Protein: CASSDGTSGQGAQYF.

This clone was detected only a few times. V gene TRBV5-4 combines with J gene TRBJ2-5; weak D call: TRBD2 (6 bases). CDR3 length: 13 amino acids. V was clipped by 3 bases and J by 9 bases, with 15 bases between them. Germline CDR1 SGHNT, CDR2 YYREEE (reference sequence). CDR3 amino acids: CASSSGGALAQYF. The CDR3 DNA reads TGTGCCAGCAGCTCCGGAGGGGCGTTAGCCCAGTACTTC. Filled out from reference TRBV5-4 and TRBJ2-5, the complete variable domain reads ETGVTQSPTHLIKTRGQQVTLRCSSQSGHNTVSWYQQALGQGPQFIFQYYREEENGRGNFPPRFSGLQFPNYSSELNVNALELDDSALYLCASSSGGALAQYFGPGTRLLVL.

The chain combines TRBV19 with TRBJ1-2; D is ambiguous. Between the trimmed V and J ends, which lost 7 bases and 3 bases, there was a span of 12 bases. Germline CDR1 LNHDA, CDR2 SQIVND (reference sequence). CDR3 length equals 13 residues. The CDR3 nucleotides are TGTGCCAGTATGAGGTCAGCTTACTATGGCTACACCTTC. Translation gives CASMRSAYYGYTF.

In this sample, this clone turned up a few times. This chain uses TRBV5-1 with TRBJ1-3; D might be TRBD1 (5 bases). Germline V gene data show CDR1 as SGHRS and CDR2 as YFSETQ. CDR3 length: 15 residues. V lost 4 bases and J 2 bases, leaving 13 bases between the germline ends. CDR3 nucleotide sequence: TGCGCCAGCAGCCCGGCGCGAGGGGCTGGAAACACCATATATTTT. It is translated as CASSPARGAGNTIYF.

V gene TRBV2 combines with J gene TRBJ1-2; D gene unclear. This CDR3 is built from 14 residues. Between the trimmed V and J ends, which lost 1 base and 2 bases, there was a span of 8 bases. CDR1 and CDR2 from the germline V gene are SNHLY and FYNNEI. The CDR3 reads CASSEESRNYGYTF. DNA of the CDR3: TGTGCCAGCAGTGAAGAAAGCAGGAACTATGGCTACACCTTC.

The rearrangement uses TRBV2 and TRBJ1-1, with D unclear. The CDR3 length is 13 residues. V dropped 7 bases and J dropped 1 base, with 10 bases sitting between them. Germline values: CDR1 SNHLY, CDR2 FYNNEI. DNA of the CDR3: TGTGCCAGCACCGGGGAGGGGAACACTGAAGCTTTCTTT. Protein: CASTGEGNTEAFF.